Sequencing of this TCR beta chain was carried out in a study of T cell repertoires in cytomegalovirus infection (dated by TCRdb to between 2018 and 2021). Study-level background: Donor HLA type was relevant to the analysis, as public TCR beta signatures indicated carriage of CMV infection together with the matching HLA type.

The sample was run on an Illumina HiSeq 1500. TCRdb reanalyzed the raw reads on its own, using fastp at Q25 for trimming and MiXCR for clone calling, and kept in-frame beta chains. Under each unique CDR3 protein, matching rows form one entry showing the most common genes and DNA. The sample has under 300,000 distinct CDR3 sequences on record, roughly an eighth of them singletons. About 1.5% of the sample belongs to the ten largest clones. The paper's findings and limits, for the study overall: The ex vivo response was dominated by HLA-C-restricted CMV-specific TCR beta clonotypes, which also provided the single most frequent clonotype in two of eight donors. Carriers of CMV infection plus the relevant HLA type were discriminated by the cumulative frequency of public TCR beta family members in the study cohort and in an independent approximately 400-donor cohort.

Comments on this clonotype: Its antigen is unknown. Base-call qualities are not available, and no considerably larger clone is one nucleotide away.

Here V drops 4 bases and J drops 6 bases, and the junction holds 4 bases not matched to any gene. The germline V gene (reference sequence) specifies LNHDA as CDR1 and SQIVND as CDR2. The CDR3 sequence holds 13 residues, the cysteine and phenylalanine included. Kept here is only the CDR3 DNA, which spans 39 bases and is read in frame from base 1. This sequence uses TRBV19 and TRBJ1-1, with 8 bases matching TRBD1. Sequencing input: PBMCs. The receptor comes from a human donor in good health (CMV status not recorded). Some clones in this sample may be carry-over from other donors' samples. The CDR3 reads CASSTRTGSEAFF. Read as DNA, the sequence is TGTGCCAGTAGTACGAGGACAGGGTCTGAAGCTTTCTTT.